Presented here are 10 T cell receptor beta chains from one specimen sequenced in a study of blood T cell repertoires in COVID-19. TCRdb's copy holds only in-frame clones and misses some; the assay was immunoSEQ multiplex PCR. The data contain approximately 160,000 clones, 80% to 90% of them singletons. Material for sequencing was peripheral blood. All receptors derive from a woman aged 60 to 75 with COVID-19, enrolled during active disease.

This sequence joins TRBV24-1 and TRBJ1-1; D remains unclear. Trimming shortened V by 5 bases and J by 10 bases, and 13 bases separated the two germline ends. CDR1 and CDR2 (germline): KGHDR, SFDVKD. The CDR3 is 12 amino acids. CDR3 sequence (DNA): TGTGCCACCAGTGGCCCCGGGAGAGGAGCTTTCTTT. This encodes CATSGPGRGAFF.

This chain connects TRBV6-4 to TRBJ1-2, with 7 positions matching TRBD1. After removal of 3 bases from V and 3 bases from J, the junction contained 10 bases not matched to a gene. CDR3 length equals 16 residues. Germline lookup yields CDR1 MRHNA and CDR2 SNTAGT. The CDR3 sequence: CASSDGARDRYYGYTF. The CDR3 coding sequence is TGTGCCAGCAGTGATGGGGCCCGGGACAGATACTATGGCTACACCTTC.

Remarks on this clone: Germline and junction disagree at one end, which may indicate a read error. This chain connects TRBV19 to TRBJ2-2, with 9 bases lining up with TRBD1. The CDR3 is 14 residues long. Per the germline V gene, CDR1 is LNHDA and CDR2 is SQIVND (reference sequence). The CDR3 DNA reads TGTGCCAGCAGTACAGGGGGCGGGTCCGGGGAGCTGTTTTTT. Amino acids: CASSTGGGSGELFF.

CDR3 in amino acids: CASRATGNQETQYF. The CDR3 bases are TGTGCCAGCAGGGCTACAGGGAACCAAGAGACCCAGTACTTC. The chain couples TRBV7-8 to TRBJ2-5; the D gene is possibly TRBD1 (6 bases). The germline V and J ends were trimmed by 6 bases and 0 bases, with 11 bases remaining between them. The CDR3 contains 14 residues. Germline V CDR1 and CDR2: SGHVS, FQNEAQ.

The chain recombines TRBV5-1 with TRBJ1-1, with TRBD1 as a possible D gene (6 bases). This CDR3 is 14 amino acids long. Trimming shortened V by 4 bases and J by 4 bases, and 14 bases separated the two germline ends. The V gene's germline CDR1 is SGHRS and CDR2 YFSETQ. The CDR3 loop is CASSNRVSGTEAFF. In nucleotides, the CDR3 is TGCGCCAGCAGCAACAGGGTTTCGGGCACTGAAGCTTTCTTT. The full variable domain, with the rest looked up from reference TRBV5-1 and TRBJ1-1, is KAGVTQTPRYLIKTRGQQVTLSCSPISGHRSVSWYQQTPGQGLQFLFEYFSETQRNKGNFPGRFSGRQFSNSRSEMNVSTLELGDSALYLCASSNRVSGTEAFFGQGTRLTVV.

The chain employs TRBV7-2 and TRBJ2-2, with TRBD2 as a possible D gene (5 bases). CDR3 length equals 17 residues. The germline V and J ends were trimmed by 5 bases and 4 bases, with 20 bases remaining between them. CDR1 is SGHTA and CDR2 is FQGNSA in the germline V gene. The CDR3 sequence is CASSPGDRVRFTGELFF. CDR3 nucleotides: TGTGCCAGCAGCCCCGGGGATAGGGTGCGATTCACCGGGGAGCTGTTTTTT.

In its sample, this clone was seen once. The chain employs TRBV18 and TRBJ2-3; 7 bases are shared with TRBD1. CDR3 length: 16 residues. Germline loops: CDR1 KGHSH, CDR2 LQKENI. The J segment lost 0 bases and the V segment lost 3 bases, leaving 6 bases of the junction unmatched. Here the CDR3 reads CASSPRTGPSTDTQYF. CDR3 bases: TGTGCCAGCTCACCTCGGACAGGTCCTAGCACAGATACGCAGTATTTT.

The chain joins TRBV6-5 to TRBJ1-1; D possibly corresponds to TRBD1 (5 bases). The CDR3 is 13 amino acids. Between the trimmed V and J ends, which lost 6 bases and 6 bases, there was a span of 14 bases. Germline CDR1 is MNHEY and CDR2 is SVGAGI. As DNA, the CDR3 is TGTGCCAGCAGATCGTCCCAGGGTGCTGAAGCTTTCTTT. Translating gives CASRSSQGAEAFF.

This clone is termed medium-sized. The rearrangement links TRBV6-5 to TRBJ2-1; no definite D call. CDR3 length equals 15 residues. Germline V gene data show CDR1 as MNHEY and CDR2 as SVGAGI. Trimming took off 2 bases at V and 0 bases at J, with 8 bases between the two ends. The CDR3 DNA reads TGTGCCAGCAGTTACCACCCGAGCTCCTACAATGAGCAGTTCTTC. Translating it yields CASSYHPSSYNEQFF.

The V call is TRBV19, the J call TRBJ1-1, with a weak D call TRBD1 (6 bases). CDR1 is LNHDA, CDR2 SQIVND, per germline (reference sequence). V dropped 7 bases and J dropped 5 bases, with 17 bases sitting between them. CDR3 size: 14 residues. CDR3 sequence: CASTRDTRGTEAFF. The CDR3 nucleotides are TGTGCCAGTACCCGGGACACGCGGGGGACTGAAGCTTTCTTT.